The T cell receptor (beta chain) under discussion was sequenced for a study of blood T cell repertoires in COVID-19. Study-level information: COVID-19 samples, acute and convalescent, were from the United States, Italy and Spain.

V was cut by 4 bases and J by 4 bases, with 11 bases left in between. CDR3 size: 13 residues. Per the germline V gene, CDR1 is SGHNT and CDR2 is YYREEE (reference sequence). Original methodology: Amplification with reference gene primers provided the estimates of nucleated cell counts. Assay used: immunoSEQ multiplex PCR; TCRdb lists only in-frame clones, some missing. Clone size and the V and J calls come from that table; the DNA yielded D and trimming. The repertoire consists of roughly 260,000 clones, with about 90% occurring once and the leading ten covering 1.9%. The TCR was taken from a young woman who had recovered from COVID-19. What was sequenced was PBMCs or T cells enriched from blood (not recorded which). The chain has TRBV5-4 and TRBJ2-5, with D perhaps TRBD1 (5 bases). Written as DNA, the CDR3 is TGTGCCAGCAGCGCCAGACAGTTAGAGACCCAGTACTTC. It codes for CASSARQLETQYF.